The T cell receptor beta chain described here comes from a study of CD8 T cells in ankylosing spondylitis. General observations from the study: Those disease-linked clones were CD8+; they were also relatively rare in peripheral blood. Disease-associated clones were reportedly significantly overrepresented in matched ankylosing spondylitis synovial fluid. Ankylosing spondylitis blood appeared to be characterized by a TCR beta motif of under 10 highly homologous variants.

Quantitative 5'-RACE with molecular barcodes generated TCR beta libraries. TCRdb passed the 5' RACE reads through MiXCR, listing each CDR3 protein once. The sample holds fewer than 400,000 distinct CDR3 sequences, roughly 14% seen once. The CDR3 totals 12 residues. Trimming pared 5 bases from V and 6 bases from J, leaving 8 bases between. As for this clonotype: The antigen remains undetermined.

The TCR sequence derives from a male donor with ankylosing spondylitis or in good health (not recorded which). The sample comprised blood, either unsorted or a sorted T cell fraction (not recorded which). This chain links TRBV12-3 or TRBV12-4 with TRBJ1-5, with D uncertain. In DNA, the CDR3 is TGTGCCAGCAGTACCGTGGGTCAGCCCCAGCATTTT. Encoded protein: CASSTVGQPQHF.